This T cell receptor (beta chain) is drawn from a study of blood T cell repertoires in COVID-19. Study in general: The origin of the acute and convalescent COVID-19 samples was the United States, Italy and Spain. Nucleic acid was either cDNA or gDNA, and it came from T cells, B-cell-depleted T cells, or PBMCs.

Germline V gene lookup returns CDR1 MDHEN and CDR2 SYDVKM. CDR3 length equals 15 residues. J lost 4 bases, V lost 5 bases, and 5 bases had no gene match. Per the study methods: How many nucleated cells were present was estimated from reference gene primer amplification. The assay was immunoSEQ multiplex PCR, and TCRdb's table has in-frame clones only and misses some. V and J calls plus clone size are reproduced from that table; the DNA served to infer D and trimming. The table records roughly 410,000 clones, around 90% of them present only once. J is TRBJ2-1 and V is TRBV28; 10 nucleotides agree with TRBD2. Sequenced input: peripheral blood. This TCR came from a man aged 40-55 years with acute or convalescent COVID-19. CDR3 nucleotides: TGTGCCAGCAGTACTCTAGCGGGAGTATACAATGAGCAGTTCTTC. Translating gives CASSTLAGVYNEQFF. Variable domain in full (rest from reference TRBV28 and TRBJ2-1): DVKVTQSSRYLVKRTGEKVFLECVQDMDHENMFWYRQDPGLGLRLIYFSYDVKMKEKGDIPEGYSVSREKKERFSLILESASTNQTSMYLCASSTLAGVYNEQFFGPGTRLTVL.